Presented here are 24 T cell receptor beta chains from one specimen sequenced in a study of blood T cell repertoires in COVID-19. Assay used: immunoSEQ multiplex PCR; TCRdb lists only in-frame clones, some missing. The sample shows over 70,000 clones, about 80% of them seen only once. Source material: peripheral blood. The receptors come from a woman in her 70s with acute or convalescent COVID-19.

The CDR3 spells CASSQDRGGREQFF. CDR3 bases: TGTGCCAGCAGCCAAGATCGAGGGGGCCGTGAGCAGTTCTTC. The chain uses TRBV4-2 and TRBJ2-1; TRBD1 aligns across 7 bases. CDR3 length: 14 amino acids. V shed 0 bases and J 9 bases; nucleotides not matched to a gene: 5. Germline V gene data show CDR1 as LGHNA and CDR2 as YNFKEQ.

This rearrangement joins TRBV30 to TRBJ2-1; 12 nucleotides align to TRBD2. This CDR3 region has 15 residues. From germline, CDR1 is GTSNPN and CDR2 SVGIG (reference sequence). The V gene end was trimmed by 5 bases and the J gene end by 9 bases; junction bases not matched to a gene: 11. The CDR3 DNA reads TGTGCCTGGGCTCCTCTAGCGGGAGGGCCTAGTGAGCAGTTCTTC. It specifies CAWAPLAGGPSEQFF.

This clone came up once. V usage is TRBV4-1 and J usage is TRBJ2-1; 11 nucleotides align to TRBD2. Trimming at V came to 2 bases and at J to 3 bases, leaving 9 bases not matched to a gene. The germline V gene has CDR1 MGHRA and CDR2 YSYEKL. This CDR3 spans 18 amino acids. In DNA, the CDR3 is TGCGCCAGCAGCCAATTAGTTAGGGGGACTAGCGGCTACAATGAGCAGTTCTTC. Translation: CASSQLVRGTSGYNEQFF.

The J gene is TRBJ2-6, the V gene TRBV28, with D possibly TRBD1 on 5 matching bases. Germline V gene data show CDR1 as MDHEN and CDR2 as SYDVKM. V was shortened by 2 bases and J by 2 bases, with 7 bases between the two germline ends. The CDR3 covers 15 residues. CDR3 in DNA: TGTGCCAGCAGTTTAAACAGGCCTGGGGCCAACGTCCTGACTTTC. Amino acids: CASSLNRPGANVLTF.

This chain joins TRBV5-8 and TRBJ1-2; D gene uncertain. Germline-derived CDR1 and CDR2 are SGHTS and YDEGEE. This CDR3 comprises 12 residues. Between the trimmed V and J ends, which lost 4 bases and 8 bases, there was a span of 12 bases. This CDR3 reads CASSPRSGGYTF. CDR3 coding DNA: TGTGCCAGCAGCCCCAGAAGCGGGGGCTACACCTTC.

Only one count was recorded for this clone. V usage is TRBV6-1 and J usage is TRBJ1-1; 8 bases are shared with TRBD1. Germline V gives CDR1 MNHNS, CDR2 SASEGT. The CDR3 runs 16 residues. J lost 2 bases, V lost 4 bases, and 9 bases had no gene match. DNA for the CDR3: TGTGCCAGCAGTGCCCCGGGGACAGGACTCAACACTGAAGCTTTCTTT. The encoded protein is CASSAPGTGLNTEAFF.

The CDR3 bases are TGCGCCAGCAGCCAAGTCCCGGGTACCCCCTACGAGCAGTACTTC. This sequence encodes CASSQVPGTPYEQYF. The chain joins TRBV4-1 to TRBJ2-7, with unresolved D. In germline, CDR1 is MGHRA, CDR2 YSYEKL. V lost 1 base and J lost 2, with 12 bases in between. This CDR3 has 15 amino acids.

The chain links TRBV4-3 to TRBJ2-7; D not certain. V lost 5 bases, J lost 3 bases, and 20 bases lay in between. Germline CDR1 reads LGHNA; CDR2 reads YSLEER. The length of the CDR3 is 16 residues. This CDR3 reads CASSSRVGFNYYEQYF. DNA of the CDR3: TGCGCCAGCAGCTCCCGCGTCGGGTTTAACTACTACGAGCAGTACTTC.

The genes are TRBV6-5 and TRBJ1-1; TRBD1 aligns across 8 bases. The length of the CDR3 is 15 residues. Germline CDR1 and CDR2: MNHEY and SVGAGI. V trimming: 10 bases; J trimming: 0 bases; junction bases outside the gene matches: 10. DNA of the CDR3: TGTGCCATCACGAGGACAGGGTCCTTGAACACTGAAGCTTTCTTT. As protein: CAITRTGSLNTEAFF.

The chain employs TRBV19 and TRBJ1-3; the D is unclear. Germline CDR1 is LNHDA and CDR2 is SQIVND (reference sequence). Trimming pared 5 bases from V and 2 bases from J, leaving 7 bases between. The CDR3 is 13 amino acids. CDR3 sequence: CASSSGPGNTIYF. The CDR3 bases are TGTGCCAGTAGTTCAGGCCCTGGAAACACCATATATTTT.

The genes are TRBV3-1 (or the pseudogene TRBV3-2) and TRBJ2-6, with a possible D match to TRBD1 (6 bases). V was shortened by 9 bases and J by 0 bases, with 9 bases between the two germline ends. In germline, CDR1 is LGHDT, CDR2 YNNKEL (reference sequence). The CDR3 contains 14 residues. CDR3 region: CARAGASGANVLTF. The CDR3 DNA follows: TGTGCCAGGGCAGGGGCCTCTGGGGCCAACGTCCTGACTTTC.

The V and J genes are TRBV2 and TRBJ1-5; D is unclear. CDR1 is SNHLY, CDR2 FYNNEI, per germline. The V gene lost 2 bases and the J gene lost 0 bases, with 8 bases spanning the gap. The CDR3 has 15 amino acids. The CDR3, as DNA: TGTGCCAGCAGTGAACTCCAGTATAGCAATCAGCCCCAGCATTTT. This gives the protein CASSELQYSNQPQHF.

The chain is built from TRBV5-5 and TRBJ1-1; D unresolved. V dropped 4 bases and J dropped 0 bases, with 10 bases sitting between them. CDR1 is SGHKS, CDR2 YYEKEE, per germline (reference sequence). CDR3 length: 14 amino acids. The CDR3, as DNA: TGTGCCAGCAGCCCAACAGCTTTGAACACTGAAGCTTTCTTT. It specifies CASSPTALNTEAFF. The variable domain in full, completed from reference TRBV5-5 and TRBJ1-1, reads DAGVTQSPTHLIKTRGQQVTLRCSPISGHKSVSWYQQVLGQGPQFIFQYYEKEERGRGNFPDRFSARQFPNYSSELNVNALLLGDSALYLCASSPTALNTEAFFGQGTRLTVV.

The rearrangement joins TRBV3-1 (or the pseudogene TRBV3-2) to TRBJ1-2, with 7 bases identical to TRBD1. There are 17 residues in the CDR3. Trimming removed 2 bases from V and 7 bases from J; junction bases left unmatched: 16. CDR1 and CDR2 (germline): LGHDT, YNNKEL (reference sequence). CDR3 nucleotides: TGTGCCAGCAGCCAATTCCCCCCTCAGGGGGTCGGCAGTGGCTACACCTTC. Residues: CASSQFPPQGVGSGYTF.

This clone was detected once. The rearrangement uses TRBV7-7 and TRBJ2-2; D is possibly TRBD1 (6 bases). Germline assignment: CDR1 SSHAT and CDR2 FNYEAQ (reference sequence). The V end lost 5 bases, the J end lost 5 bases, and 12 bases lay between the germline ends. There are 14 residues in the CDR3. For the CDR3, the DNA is TGTGCCAGCAGCGCAGGGGCCGGGACCGGGGAGCTGTTTTTT. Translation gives CASSAGAGTGELFF. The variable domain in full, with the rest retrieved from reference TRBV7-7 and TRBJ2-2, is GAGVSQSPRYKVTKRGQDVTLRCDPISSHATLYWYQQALGQGPEFLTYFNYEAQPDKSGLPSDRFSAERPEGSISTLTIQRTEQRDSAMYRCASSAGAGTGELFFGEGSRLTVL.

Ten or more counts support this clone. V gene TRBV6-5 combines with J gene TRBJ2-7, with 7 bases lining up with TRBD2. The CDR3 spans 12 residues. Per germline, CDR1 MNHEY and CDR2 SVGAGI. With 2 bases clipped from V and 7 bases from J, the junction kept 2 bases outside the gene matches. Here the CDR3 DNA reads TGTGCCAGCAGTTACCTGGGGGGGGAGCAGTACTTC. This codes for CASSYLGGEQYF.

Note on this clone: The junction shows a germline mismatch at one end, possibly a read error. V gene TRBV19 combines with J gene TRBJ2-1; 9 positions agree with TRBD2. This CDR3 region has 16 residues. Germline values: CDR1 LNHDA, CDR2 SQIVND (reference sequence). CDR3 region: CASSVDPGLATREQFF. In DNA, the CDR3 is TGTGCCAGTAGTGTAGATCCGGGACTAGCAACACGCGAGCAGTTCTTC.

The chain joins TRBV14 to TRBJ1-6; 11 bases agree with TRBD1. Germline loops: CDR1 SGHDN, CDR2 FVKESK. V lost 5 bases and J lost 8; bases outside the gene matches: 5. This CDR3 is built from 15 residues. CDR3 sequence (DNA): TGTGCCAGCAGCTTAGGACAGGGGGCATATTCACCCCTCCACTTT. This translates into CASSLGQGAYSPLHF.

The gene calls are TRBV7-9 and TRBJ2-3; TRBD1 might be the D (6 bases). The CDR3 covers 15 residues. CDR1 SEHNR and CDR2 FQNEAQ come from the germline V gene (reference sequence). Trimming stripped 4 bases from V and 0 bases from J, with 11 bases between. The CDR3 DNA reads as TGTGCCAGCAGCTGGGACACCAAAAGCACAGATACGCAGTATTTT. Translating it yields CASSWDTKSTDTQYF.

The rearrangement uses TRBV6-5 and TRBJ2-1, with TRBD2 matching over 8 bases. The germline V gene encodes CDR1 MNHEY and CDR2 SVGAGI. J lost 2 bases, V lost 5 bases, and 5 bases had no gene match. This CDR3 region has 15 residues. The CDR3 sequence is CASSPSGGAYNEQFF. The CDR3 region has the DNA TGTGCCAGCAGTCCCTCCGGGGGGGCCTACAATGAGCAGTTCTTC.

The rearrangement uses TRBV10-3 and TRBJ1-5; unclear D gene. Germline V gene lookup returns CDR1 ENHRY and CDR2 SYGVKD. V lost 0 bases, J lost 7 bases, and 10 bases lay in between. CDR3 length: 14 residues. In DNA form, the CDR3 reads TGTGCCATCAGTGAGTCTGGAGGCAGCCAGCCCCAGCATTTT. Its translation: CAISESGGSQPQHF.

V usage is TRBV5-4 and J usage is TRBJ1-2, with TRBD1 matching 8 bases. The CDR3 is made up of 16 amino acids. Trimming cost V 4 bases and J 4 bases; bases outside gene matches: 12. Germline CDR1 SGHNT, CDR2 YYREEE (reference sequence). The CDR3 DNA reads TGTGCCAGCAGCACAGGACAGGGTCCCTCCCCCTATGGCTACACCTTC. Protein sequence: CASSTGQGPSPYGYTF.

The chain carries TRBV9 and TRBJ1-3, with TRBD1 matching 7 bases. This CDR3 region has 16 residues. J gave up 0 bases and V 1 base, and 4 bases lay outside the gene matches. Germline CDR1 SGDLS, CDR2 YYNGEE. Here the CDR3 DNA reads TGTGCCAGCAGCGTAACAGGGGTCATCTCTGGAAACACCATATATTTT. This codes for CASSVTGVISGNTIYF.

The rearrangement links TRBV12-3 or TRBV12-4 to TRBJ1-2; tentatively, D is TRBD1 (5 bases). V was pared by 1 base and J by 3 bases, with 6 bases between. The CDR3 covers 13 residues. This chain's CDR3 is CASSLVRDYGYTF. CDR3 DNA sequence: TGTGCCAGCAGTTTAGTCAGGGACTATGGCTACACCTTC.